The 5 T cell receptor beta chains below come from one sample, sequenced in a study of blood T cell repertoires in COVID-19. Clones were read by immunoSEQ multiplex PCR, and TCRdb kept only the in-frame ones, dropping some. The table has approximately 300,000 clones, more than 70% seen once; the top ten hold under 6.5%. The sample taken for sequencing was peripheral blood. These receptors were obtained from a young man who had recovered from COVID-19.

The J gene is TRBJ1-2, the V gene TRBV5-1; 9 bases line up with TRBD1. After removal of 5 bases from V and 4 bases from J, the junction contained 9 bases not matched to a gene. Per germline, CDR1 SGHRS and CDR2 YFSETQ. The CDR3 totals 15 residues. This chain's CDR3 is CASSLRGQGVYGYTF. As DNA, the CDR3 is TGCGCCAGCAGTTTGCGGGGACAGGGTGTCTATGGCTACACCTTC.

The chain couples TRBV6-5 to TRBJ2-5, with a tentative D call TRBD2 (6 bases). This CDR3 region has 12 residues. Germline V gene lookup returns CDR1 MNHEY and CDR2 SVGAGI. Trimming shortened V by 6 bases and J by 5 bases, and 10 bases separated the two germline ends. The CDR3 DNA sequence: TGTGCCAGCAGCGCGGGGAAGGAGACCCAGTACTTC. It translates to CASSAGKETQYF.

The chain combines TRBV4-2 with TRBJ1-2, with 7 bases that match TRBD1. Germline V lookup: CDR1 LGHNA, CDR2 YNFKEQ. This CDR3 has 18 residues. Trimming cost V 1 base and J 4 bases; bases outside gene matches: 15. In DNA, the CDR3 is TGTGCCAGCAGCCAAGGGGTTGGGAAGGGGGCAGTATCCTATGGCTACACCTTC. This encodes CASSQGVGKGAVSYGYTF.

Only a few counts were recorded for this clone. This rearrangement joins TRBV7-3 to TRBJ1-1; TRBD1 matches 9 bases. The CDR3 has 14 residues. Germline V CDR1 and CDR2: SGHTA, FQGTGA. V shed 4 bases and J 4 bases; nucleotides not matched to a gene: 4. Here the CDR3 DNA reads TGTGCCAGCAGCTCCGGGACAGGGATCACTGAAGCTTTCTTT. It yields the protein CASSSGTGITEAFF.

The V call is TRBV6-5, the J call TRBJ1-1, with D possibly matching TRBD1 (6 bases). From germline, CDR1 is MNHEY and CDR2 SVGAGI. The CDR3 spans 15 residues. Trimming stripped 4 bases from V and 0 bases from J, with 12 bases between. Here the CDR3 DNA reads TGTGCCAGCAGTTTGACTGGACAGATGAACACTGAAGCTTTCTTT. Protein: CASSLTGQMNTEAFF.